This T cell receptor beta chain originates from a study of beta chain features in type 1 diabetes. Study-wide background: The examined sorted cells totaled 85 million to 120 million across samples.

This CDR3 is built from 15 residues. Germline V gives CDR1 SQVTM, CDR2 ANQGSEA. Losses at the gene ends were 4 bases for V and 7 bases for J; bases not matched to a gene: 11. Blood was drawn once from each donor into heparinised tubes. The draws averaged around 120 mL. Broader study findings: Type 1 diabetes patients showed a moderate but significant shortening of TCRB CDR3s in all four CD4+ subsets. PCR might favor shorter templates, but any such skew would affect patients and controls equally. VDJ junctions sequenced from type 1 diabetes patients showed fewer insertions and more deletions.

The entirety of the isolated RNA underwent reverse transcription, so expressed TCRB transcripts were sequenced. TCRdb keeps only in-frame clones here, not all; method: immunoSEQ multiplex PCR. Of about 340,000 clones in the sample, about a tenth were seen once. This clone was detected only a few times. Antigen specificity is unknown. The sequence was collected from a young man with type 1 diabetes. The chain joins TRBV29-1 to TRBJ2-3; TRBD2 aligns across 10 bases. The sample comprised central memory CD4+ T cells from blood. The CDR3 here is CSVGPSGGGTNTQYF. The CDR3 nucleotides read TGCAGCGTTGGCCCTAGCGGGGGAGGCACTAATACGCAGTATTTT.